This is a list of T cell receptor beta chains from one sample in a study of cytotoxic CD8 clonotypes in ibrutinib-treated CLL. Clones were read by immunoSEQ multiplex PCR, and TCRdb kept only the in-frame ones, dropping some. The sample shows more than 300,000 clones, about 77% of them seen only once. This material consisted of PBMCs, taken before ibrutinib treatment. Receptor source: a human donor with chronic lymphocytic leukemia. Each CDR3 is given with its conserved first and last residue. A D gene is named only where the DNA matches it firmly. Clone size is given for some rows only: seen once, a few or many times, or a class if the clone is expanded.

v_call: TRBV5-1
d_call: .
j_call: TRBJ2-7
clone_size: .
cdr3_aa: CASSFAVDYEQYF
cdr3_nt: TGCGCCAGCAGCTTCGCAGTTGACTACGAGCAGTACTTC

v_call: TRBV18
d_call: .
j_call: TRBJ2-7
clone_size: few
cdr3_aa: CASSPYVRDKAPYEQYF
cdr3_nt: TGTGCCAGCTCACCCTACGTGCGGGACAAAGCACCTTACGAGCAGTACTTC

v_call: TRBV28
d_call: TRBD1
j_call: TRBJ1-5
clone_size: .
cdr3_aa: CASSLFRDSLNQPQHF
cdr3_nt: TGTGCCAGCAGTTTATTCAGGGACAGTCTCAATCAGCCCCAGCATTTT

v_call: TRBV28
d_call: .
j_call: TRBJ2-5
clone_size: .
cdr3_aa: CASRSIIPGPRGQETQYF
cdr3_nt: TGTGCCAGCAGGTCAATTATTCCCGGGCCCCGGGGCCAAGAGACCCAGTACTTC

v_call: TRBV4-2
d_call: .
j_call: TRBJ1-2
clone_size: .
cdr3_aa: CASSQDHGRTDGYTF
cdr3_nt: TGTGCCAGCAGCCAAGATCATGGCCGGACAGATGGCTACACCTTC

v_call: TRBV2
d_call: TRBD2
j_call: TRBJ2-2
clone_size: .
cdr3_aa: CASSQSPSGENTGELFF
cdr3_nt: TGTGCCAGCAGCCAATCCCCTAGCGGGGAGAACACCGGGGAGCTGTTTTTT

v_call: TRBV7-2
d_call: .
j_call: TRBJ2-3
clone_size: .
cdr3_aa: CASSPGLPTDTQYF
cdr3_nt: TGTGCCAGCAGCCCGGGACTGCCCACAGATACGCAGTATTTT

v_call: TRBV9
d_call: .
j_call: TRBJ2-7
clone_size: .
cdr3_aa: CASSVVPGLSYEQYF
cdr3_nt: TGTGCCAGCAGCGTAGTTCCGGGTCTCTCCTACGAGCAGTACTTC

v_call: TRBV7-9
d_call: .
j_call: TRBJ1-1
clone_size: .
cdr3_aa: CASSLGDRMNTEAFF
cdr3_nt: TGTGCCAGCAGCTTAGGGGACCGAATGAACACTGAAGCTTTCTTT

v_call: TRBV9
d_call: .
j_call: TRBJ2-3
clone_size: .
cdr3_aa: CASSVGRDTQYF
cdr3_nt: TGTGCCAGCAGCGTAGGCAGAGATACGCAGTATTTT

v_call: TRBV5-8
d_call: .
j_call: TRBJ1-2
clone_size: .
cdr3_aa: CASSLQGMFDYGYTF
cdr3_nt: TGTGCCAGCAGCTTGCAGGGTATGTTCGACTATGGCTACACCTTC

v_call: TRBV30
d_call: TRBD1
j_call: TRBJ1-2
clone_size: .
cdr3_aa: CAWSVLRSRDRLRNGYTF
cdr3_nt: TGTGCCTGGAGTGTACTGAGGAGCCGGGACAGGCTGAGAAATGGCTACACCTTC

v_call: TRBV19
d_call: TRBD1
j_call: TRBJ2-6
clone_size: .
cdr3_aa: CASSYPGGLGANVLTF
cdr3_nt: TGTGCCAGTAGTTACCCAGGGGGCTTGGGGGCCAACGTCCTGACTTTC

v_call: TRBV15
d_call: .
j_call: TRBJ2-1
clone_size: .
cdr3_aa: CATSRELALKGEQFF
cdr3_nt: TGTGCCACCAGCAGAGAACTAGCTTTAAAGGGTGAGCAGTTCTTC

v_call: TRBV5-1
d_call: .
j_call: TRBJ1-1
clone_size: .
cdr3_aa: CASSLGGGNTEAFF
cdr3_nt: TGCGCCAGCAGCTTGGGCGGGGGGAACACTGAAGCTTTCTTT

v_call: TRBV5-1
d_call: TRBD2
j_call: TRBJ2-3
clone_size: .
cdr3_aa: CASSLAIAGGPDTQYF
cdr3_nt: TGCGCCAGCAGCTTGGCGATAGCGGGAGGGCCAGATACGCAGTATTTT

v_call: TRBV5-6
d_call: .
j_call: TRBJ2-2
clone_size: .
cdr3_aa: CASSLDLAREPPDRELFF
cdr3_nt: TGTGCCAGCAGCTTGGATCTAGCGAGGGAACCACCCGACCGGGAGCTGTTTTTT

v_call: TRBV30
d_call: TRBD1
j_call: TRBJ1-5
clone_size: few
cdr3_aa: CAWSTRQGEPQHF
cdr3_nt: TGTGCCTGGAGCACCAGACAGGGGGAGCCCCAGCATTTT

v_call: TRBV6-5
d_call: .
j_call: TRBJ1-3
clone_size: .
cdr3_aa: CASSPGGAGNTIYF
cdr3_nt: TGTGCCAGCAGTCCAGGAGGGGCTGGAAACACCATATATTTT

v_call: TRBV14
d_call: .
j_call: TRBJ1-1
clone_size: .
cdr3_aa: CASSRELNTEAFF
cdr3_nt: TGTGCCAGCAGCAGGGAGCTGAACACTGAAGCTTTCTTT

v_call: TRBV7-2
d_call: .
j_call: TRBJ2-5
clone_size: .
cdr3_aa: CASSQDTEETQYF
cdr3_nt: TGTGCCAGCAGCCAAGACACAGAGGAGACCCAGTACTTC

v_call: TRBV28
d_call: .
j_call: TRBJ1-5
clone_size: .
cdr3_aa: CASSLWGDTNQPQHF
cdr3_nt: TGTGCCAGCAGTTTATGGGGGGACACGAATCAGCCCCAGCATTTT

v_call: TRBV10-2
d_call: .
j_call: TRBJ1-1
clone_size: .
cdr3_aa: CASTDTGNTEAFF
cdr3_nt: TGCGCCAGCACCGACACCGGGAACACTGAAGCTTTCTTT

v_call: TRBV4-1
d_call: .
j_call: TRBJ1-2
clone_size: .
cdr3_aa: CASSQEGVRVYGYTF
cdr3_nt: TGCGCCAGCAGCCAAGAGGGGGTACGAGTCTATGGCTACACCTTC

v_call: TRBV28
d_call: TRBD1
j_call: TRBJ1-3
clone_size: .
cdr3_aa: CASRGTEISGNTIYF
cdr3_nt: TGTGCCAGCAGGGGGACAGAGATCTCTGGAAACACCATATATTTT

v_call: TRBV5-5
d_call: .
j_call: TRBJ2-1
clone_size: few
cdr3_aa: CASSLETREFF
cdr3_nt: TGTGCCAGCAGCTTGGAGACTAGAGAGTTCTTC

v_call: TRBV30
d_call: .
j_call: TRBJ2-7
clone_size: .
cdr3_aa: CATYKGVYEQYF
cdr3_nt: TGTGCTACATATAAGGGAGTTTACGAGCAGTACTTC

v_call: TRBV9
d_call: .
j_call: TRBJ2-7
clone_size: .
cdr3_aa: CASSDTGSGEQYF
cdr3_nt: TGTGCCAGCAGCGACACAGGGTCCGGCGAGCAGTACTTC

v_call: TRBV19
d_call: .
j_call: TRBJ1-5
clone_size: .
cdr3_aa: CATKIAGRGSNQPQHF
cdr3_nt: TGTGCCACTAAGATAGCAGGGAGGGGTAGCAATCAGCCCCAGCATTTT

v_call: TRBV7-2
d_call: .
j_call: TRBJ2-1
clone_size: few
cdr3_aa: CASSPYNEQFF
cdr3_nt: TGTGCCAGCAGCCCCTACAATGAGCAGTTCTTC

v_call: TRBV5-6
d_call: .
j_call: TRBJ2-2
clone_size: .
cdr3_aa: CASSLVTGSGELFF
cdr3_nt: TGTGCCAGCAGCTTGGTTACAGGGTCCGGGGAGCTGTTTTTT

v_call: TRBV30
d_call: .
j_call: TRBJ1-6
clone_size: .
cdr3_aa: CAWSRGLSPLHF
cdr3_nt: TGTGCCTGGAGCAGGGGACTTTCACCCCTCCACTTT

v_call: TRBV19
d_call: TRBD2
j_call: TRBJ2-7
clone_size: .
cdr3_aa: CASSKGLDRYEQYF
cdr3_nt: TGTGCCAGTAGTAAGGGACTAGATCGCTACGAGCAGTACTTC

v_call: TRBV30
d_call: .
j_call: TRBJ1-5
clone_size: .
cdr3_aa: CAWSVDGLSNQPQHF
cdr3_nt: TGTGCCTGGAGTGTGGACGGACTTAGCAATCAGCCCCAGCATTTT

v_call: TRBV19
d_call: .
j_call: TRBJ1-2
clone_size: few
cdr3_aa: CASTPDRIYGYTF
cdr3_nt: TGTGCCAGTACTCCGGACAGAATCTATGGCTACACCTTC

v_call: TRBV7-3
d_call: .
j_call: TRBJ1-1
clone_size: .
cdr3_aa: CASSLTRESDAFF
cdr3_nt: TGTGCCAGCAGCTTAACGCGGGAATCTGACGCTTTCTTT

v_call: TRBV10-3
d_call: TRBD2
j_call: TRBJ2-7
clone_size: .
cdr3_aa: CAISGDSGRASPYEQYF
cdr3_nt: TGTGCCATCTCGGGCGATAGCGGGAGGGCCTCCCCGTACGAGCAGTACTTC

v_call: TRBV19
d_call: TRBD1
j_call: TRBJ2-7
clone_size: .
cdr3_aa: CASSSPGTGNYEQYF
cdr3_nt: TGTGCCAGTAGTTCCCCCGGGACAGGGAACTACGAGCAGTACTTC

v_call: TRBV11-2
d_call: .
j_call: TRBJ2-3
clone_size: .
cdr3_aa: CASSWLAVDTQYF
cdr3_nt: TGTGCCAGCAGCTGGCTCGCGGTCGATACGCAGTATTTT

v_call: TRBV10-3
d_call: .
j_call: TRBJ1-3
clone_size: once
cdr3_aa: CAISASSGNTIYF
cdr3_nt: TGTGCCATCAGTGCCTCCTCTGGAAACACCATATATTTT

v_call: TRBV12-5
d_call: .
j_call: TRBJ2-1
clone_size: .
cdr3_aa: CASGRAPDGEQFF
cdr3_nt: TGTGCTAGTGGCCGGGCCCCTGATGGTGAGCAGTTCTTC

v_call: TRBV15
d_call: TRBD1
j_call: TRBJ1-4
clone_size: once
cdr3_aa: CATSREGQVLSNEKLFF
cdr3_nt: TGTGCCACCAGCAGAGAGGGACAGGTGTTATCTAATGAAAAACTGTTTTTT

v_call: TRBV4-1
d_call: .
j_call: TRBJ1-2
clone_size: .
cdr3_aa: CASSQDSNYGYTF
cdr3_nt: TGCGCCAGCAGCCAAGACAGTAACTATGGCTACACCTTC

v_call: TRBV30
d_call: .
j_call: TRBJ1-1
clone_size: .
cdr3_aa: CAYQKLLGDPEAFF
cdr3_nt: TGTGCCTACCAAAAACTACTAGGGGACCCCGAAGCTTTCTTT

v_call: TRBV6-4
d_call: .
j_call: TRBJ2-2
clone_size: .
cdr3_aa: CASKERSNTGELFF
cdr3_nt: TGTGCCAGCAAAGAAAGGAGCAACACCGGGGAGCTGTTTTTT

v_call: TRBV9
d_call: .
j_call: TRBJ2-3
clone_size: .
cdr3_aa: CASSVMGSGDTQYF
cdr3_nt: TGTGCCAGCAGCGTCATGGGGAGTGGGGATACGCAGTATTTT

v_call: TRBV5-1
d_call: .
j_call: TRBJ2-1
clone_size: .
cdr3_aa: CASSLAVGGASSYNEQFF
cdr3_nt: TGCGCCAGCAGCTTGGCCGTGGGGGGCGCGAGCTCCTACAATGAGCAGTTCTTC

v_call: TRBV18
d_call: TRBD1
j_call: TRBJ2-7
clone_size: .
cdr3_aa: CASSPQGTGGSEQYF
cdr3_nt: TGTGCCAGCTCACCACAAGGGACAGGGGGCTCCGAGCAGTACTTC

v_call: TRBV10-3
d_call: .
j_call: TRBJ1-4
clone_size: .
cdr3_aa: CAISEGYGLFF
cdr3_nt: TGTGCCATCAGTGAAGGGTATGGACTGTTTTTT

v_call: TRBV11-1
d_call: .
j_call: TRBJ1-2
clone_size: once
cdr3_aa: CASSLARGYGYTF
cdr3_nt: TGTGCCAGCAGCTTAGCGCGGGGATATGGCTACACCTTC

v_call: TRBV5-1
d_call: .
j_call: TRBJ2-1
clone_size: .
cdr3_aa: CASSLGVLKWAQFF
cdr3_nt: TGCGCCAGCAGCTTGGGGGTGTTGAAATGGGCGCAGTTCTTC

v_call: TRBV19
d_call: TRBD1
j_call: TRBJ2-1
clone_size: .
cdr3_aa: CASSVGTGGNEQFF
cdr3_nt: TGTGCCAGTAGTGTAGGGACAGGGGGTAATGAGCAGTTCTTC

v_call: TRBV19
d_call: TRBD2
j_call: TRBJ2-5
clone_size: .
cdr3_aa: CASSTQRLAGEETQYF
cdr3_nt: TGTGCCAGTAGTACCCAGAGACTAGCGGGAGAAGAGACCCAGTACTTC

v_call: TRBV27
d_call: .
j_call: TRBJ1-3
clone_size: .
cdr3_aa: CASSRKLSTRNTIYF
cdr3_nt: TGTGCCAGCAGTAGGAAGCTGTCTACTAGAAACACCATATATTTT

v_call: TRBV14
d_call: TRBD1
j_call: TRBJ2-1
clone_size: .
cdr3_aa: CASSSSWTGDDEQFF
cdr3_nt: TGTGCCAGCAGCTCCAGTTGGACAGGGGACGATGAGCAGTTCTTC

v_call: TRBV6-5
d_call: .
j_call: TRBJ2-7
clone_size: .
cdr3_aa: CASSYNRVPGEQYF
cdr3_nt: TGTGCCAGCAGTTACAACAGGGTACCTGGCGAGCAGTACTTC

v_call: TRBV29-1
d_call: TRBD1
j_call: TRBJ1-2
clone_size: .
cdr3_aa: CSVGQGYGYTF
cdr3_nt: TGCAGCGTAGGACAGGGCTATGGCTACACCTTC

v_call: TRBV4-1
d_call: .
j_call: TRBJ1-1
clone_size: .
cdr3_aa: CASSQGAGVGEAFF
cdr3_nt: TGCGCCAGCAGCCAAGGTGCGGGAGTCGGTGAAGCTTTCTTT

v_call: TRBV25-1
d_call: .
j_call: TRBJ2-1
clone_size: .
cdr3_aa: CASSSRGYNEQFF
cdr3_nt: TGTGCCAGCAGTAGCCGGGGTTACAATGAGCAGTTCTTC

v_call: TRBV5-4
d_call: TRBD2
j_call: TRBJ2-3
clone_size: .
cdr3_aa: CASSSRLAGYTDTQYF
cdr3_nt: TGTGCCAGCAGCTCAAGACTAGCGGGGTACACAGATACGCAGTATTTT